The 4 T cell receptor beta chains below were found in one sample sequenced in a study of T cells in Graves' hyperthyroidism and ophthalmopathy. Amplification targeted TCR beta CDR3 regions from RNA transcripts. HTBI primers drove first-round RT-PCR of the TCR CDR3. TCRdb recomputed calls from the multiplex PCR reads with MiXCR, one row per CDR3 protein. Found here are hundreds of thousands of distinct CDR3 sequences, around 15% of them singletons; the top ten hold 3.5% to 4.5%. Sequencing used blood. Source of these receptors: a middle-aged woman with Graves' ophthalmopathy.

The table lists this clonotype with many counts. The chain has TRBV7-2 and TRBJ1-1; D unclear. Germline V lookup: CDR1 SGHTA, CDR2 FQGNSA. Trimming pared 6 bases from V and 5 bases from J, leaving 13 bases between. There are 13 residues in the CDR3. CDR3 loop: CASSRREGTEAFF. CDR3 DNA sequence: TGTGCCAGCAGTAGAAGGGAGGGAACTGAAGCTTTCTTT.

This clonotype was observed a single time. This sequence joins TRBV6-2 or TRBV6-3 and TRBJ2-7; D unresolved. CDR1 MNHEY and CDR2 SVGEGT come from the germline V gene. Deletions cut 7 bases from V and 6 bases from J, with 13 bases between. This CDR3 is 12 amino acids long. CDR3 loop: CASTHSVFEQYF. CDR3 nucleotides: TGTGCCAGCACCCACAGCGTTTTCGAGCAGTACTTC.

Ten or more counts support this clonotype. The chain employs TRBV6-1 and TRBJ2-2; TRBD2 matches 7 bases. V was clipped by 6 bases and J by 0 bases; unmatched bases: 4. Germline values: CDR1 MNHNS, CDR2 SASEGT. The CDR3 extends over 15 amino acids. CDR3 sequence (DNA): TGTGCCAGCAGCGACGGGAGGTCGAACACCGGGGAGCTGTTTTTT. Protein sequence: CASSDGRSNTGELFF.

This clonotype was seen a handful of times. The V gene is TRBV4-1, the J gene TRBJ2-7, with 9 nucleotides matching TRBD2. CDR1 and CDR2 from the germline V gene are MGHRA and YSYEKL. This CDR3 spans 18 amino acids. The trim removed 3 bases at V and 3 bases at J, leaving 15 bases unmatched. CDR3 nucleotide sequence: TGCGCCAGCAGCCACCGGCATGGGCTAGCGGGGCTTAACTACGAGCAGTACTTC. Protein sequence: CASSHRHGLAGLNYEQYF.